These 8 T cell receptor beta chains share one sample of origin, sequenced in a study of cytomegalovirus exposure and HLA in healthy donors. Vbeta (60) and Jbeta (13) primers were used in the PCR. Method: immunoSEQ multiplex PCR; TCRdb's copy keeps in-frame clones and lacks some. The sample consists of roughly 200,000 clones, 70% to 80% of them appearing once. Material for sequencing was PBMCs. Source of these receptors: a man aged 55 to 70 in good health and CMV-seronegative.

Note on this clone: This sample also contains other DNA sequences that code for the same CDR3. V gene TRBV6-1 combines with J gene TRBJ2-3; D remains ambiguous. CDR1 and CDR2 (germline): MNHNS, SASEGT. CDR3 size: 12 residues. Trimming cost V 6 bases and J 5 bases, with 9 bases left between them. CDR3 in DNA: TGTGCCAGCAGCGAAAGAGAAGATACGCAGTATTTT. This sequence encodes CASSEREDTQYF.

The chain couples TRBV14 to TRBJ1-3; possible D gene TRBD1, 6 bases. The germline V gene has CDR1 SGHDN and CDR2 FVKESK. The length of the CDR3 is 17 residues. V lost 3 bases and J lost 1, with 16 bases in between. The CDR3 sequence is CASSHGQPRRSGNTIYF. For the CDR3, the DNA is TGTGCCAGCAGCCACGGACAGCCCCGGAGGTCTGGAAACACCATATATTTT.

The chain couples TRBV6-7 to TRBJ1-5, with a possible D match to TRBD1 (5 bases). TRBV6-7 is annotated as an ORF whose role is uncertain. The CDR3 loop spans 16 amino acids. V was clipped by 1 base and J by 5 bases, with 15 bases between them. CDR3 in amino acids: CASSYWRDPAYQPQHF. In nucleotides, the CDR3 is TGTGCCAGCAGTTACTGGAGGGACCCGGCCTATCAGCCCCAGCATTTT.

This chain links TRBV19 with TRBJ1-1, with D uncertain. CDR3 length equals 11 residues. Trimming stripped 4 bases from V and 6 bases from J, with 6 bases between. Per the germline V gene, CDR1 is LNHDA and CDR2 is SQIVND (reference sequence). The CDR3 is CASSTGAEAFF. The CDR3 DNA sequence: TGTGCCAGTAGTACGGGAGCTGAAGCTTTCTTT.

This sequence joins TRBV6-1 and TRBJ2-3; TRBD2 might be the D (7 bases). V dropped 3 bases and J dropped 4 bases, with 20 bases sitting between them. CDR1 MNHNS and CDR2 SASEGT come from the germline V gene. This CDR3 is built from 17 residues. CDR3 sequence reads: CASSELPGGGGPDTQYF. In DNA, the CDR3 is TGTGCCAGCAGTGAGCTCCCCGGAGGGGGGGGGCCAGATACGCAGTATTTT.

This clone was recorded a few times. The chain recombines TRBV4-3 with TRBJ1-5; D is ambiguous. The CDR3 runs 15 residues. With 0 bases removed from V and 3 bases from J, the gap between germline ends came to 9 bases. Germline V gene sequence: CDR1 LGHNA, CDR2 YSLEER. Here the CDR3 reads CASSQESGVNQPQHF. The DNA of the CDR3 is TGCGCCAGCAGCCAAGAATCCGGGGTCAATCAGCCCCAGCATTTT.

The gene calls are TRBV30 and TRBJ1-1; TRBD1 matches 7 bases. The CDR3 sequence is 15 residues long. Germline-derived CDR1 and CDR2 are GTSNPN and SVGIG (reference sequence). After removal of 1 base from V and 0 bases from J, the junction contained 5 bases not matched to a gene. In DNA, the CDR3 is TGTGCCTGGAGTGAGGAGGGACAGCTGAACACTGAAGCTTTCTTT. Amino acid sequence: CAWSEEGQLNTEAFF.

This chain connects TRBV2 to TRBJ2-5, with D maybe TRBD1 (7 bases). CDR1 SNHLY and CDR2 FYNNEI come from the germline V gene. Trimming left V 4 bases short and J 5 bases short, with 14 bases between. The CDR3 has 14 residues. The CDR3: CASSVIRGRETQYF. For the CDR3, the DNA is TGTGCCAGCAGTGTCATCAGGGGGAGGGAGACCCAGTACTTC.